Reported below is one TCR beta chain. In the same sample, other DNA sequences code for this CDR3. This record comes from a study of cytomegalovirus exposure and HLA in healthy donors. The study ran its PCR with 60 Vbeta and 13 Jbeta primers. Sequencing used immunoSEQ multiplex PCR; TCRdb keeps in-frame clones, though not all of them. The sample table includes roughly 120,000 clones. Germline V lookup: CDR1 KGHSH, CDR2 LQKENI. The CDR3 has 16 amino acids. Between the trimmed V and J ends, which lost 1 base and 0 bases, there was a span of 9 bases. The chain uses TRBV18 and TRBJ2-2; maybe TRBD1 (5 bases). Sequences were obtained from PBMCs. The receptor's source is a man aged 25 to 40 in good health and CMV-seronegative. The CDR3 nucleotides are TGTGCCAGCTCACCACGGGGCCAGTCGAACACCGGGGAGCTGTTTTTT. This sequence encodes CASSPRGQSNTGELFF.